These 17 T cell receptor beta chains came from one sample sequenced in a study of molecular identifiers for immune sequencing clone quantification. TCRdb ran MiXCR on the PCR reads and lists one entry per CDR3 protein. The sample lists about 640,000 distinct CDR3 sequences, just under 20% occurring once. Source material: naive CD8+ T cells from blood, with Jurkat cell RNA spiked in. The sample's subset: FACS-sorted CD8+CD4-CCR7+CD45RA+ naive T cells. The receptors originated from a human donor in good health. Some libraries in this study had Jurkat cell RNA spiked in.

Concerning this clonotype: This may be a read error: a much more frequent sequence differs by one nucleotide. V usage is TRBV27 and J usage is TRBJ1-1, with 12 bases matching TRBD1. This CDR3 contains 15 residues. The germline V gene has CDR1 MNHEY and CDR2 SMNVEV (reference sequence). The CDR3 DNA is TGTACCAGCAGTTTAGGGGGACAGGGGGCGACTGAAGCTTTCTTT. Translating gives CTSSLGGQGATEAFF.

On this clonotype: The junction does not match germline at one end; this may be a read error. The J gene is TRBJ2-7, the V gene TRBV28; 7 bases match TRBD1. CDR1 and CDR2 from the germline V gene are MDHEN and SYDVKM. The CDR3 sequence is 15 residues long. The CDR3 region is CAGSLRGLTSYEQYF. In DNA, the CDR3 is TGTGCCGGCAGTTTAAGGGGGCTCACCTCCTACGAGCAGTACTTC.

Comments on this clonotype: One junction end disagrees with the germline gene, perhaps due to a read error. V usage is TRBV15 and J usage is TRBJ2-1; 7 nucleotides match TRBD2. The CDR3 spans 16 residues. Germline CDR1 is LNHNV and CDR2 is YYDKDF (reference sequence). This CDR3 reads CATSSRASGMYKEQFF. CDR3 DNA: TGTGCCACCAGCAGTCGGGCTAGCGGTATGTACAAGGAGCAGTTCTTC.

In regard to this clonotype: A read error may explain this, as a much larger clone is one base away. This rearrangement joins TRBV27 to TRBJ2-3; 7 bases agree with TRBD2. Germline V gives CDR1 MNHEY, CDR2 SMNVEV (reference sequence). This CDR3 is built from 15 residues. This chain's CDR3 is CASSARDYEGDTQCF. The CDR3 DNA reads as TGTGCCAGCAGTGCCCGGGACTACGAGGGAGATACGCAGTGTTTT.

With regard to this clonotype: The CDR3 carries no conserved terminal phenylalanine or tryptophan, so it likely arises from a read error. The chain has TRBV13 and TRBJ2-7; no definite D call. This CDR3 comprises 11 residues. V lost 3 bases and J 3 bases, leaving 3 bases between the germline ends. Germline V gene data show CDR1 as PRHDT and CDR2 as FYEKMQ (reference sequence). CDR3 protein: CASSLIYEQYS. The CDR3 DNA reads TGTGCCAGCAGCTTGATCTACGAGCAGTACTCC.

In regard to this clonotype: The junction shows a germline mismatch at one end, possibly a read error. This chain connects TRBV5-6 to TRBJ1-6; D is uncertain. The CDR3 has 16 amino acids. Germline V gene data show CDR1 as SGHDT and CDR2 as YYEEEE. The DNA for the CDR3 is TGTGCCAGCAGCGTCGAGGATGGCCCCTATAATTCACCCCTCCGCTTT. It codes for CASSVEDGPYNSPLRF.

The table lists this clonotype with many counts. The chain joins TRBV28 to TRBJ1-1; D remains unclear. V lost 5 bases to trimming and J lost 6 bases, with 22 bases between them. Germline lookup yields CDR1 MDHEN and CDR2 SYDVKM. The CDR3 has 16 residues. The CDR3 DNA is TGTGCCAGCAGTACGTCCTCCCTCGACCGACACCCTGAAGCTTTCTTT. The encoded protein is CASSTSSLDRHPEAFF.

This chain joins TRBV9 and TRBJ1-3; possibly TRBD1 for D (6 bases). Trimming cost V 0 bases and J 8 bases, with 15 bases left between them. This CDR3 has 15 amino acids. The germline V gene encodes CDR1 SGDLS and CDR2 YYNGEE. CDR3 sequence (DNA): TGTGCCAGCAGCGTAGGAGGGGGTGTTAGAGACACCATATATTTT. As protein: CASSVGGGVRDTIYF.

This clonotype was seen at least ten times. The genes are TRBV9 and TRBJ2-6; the D is unclear. V lost 0 bases, J lost 4 bases, and 11 bases lay in between. Germline-derived CDR1 and CDR2 are SGDLS and YYNGEE. CDR3 length: 16 residues. In DNA, the CDR3 is TGTGCCAGCAGCGTAGCTCTGAATAAGGGGGCCAACGTCCTGACTTTC. Encoded protein: CASSVALNKGANVLTF. Drawing the rest from reference TRBV9 and TRBJ2-6, the complete variable domain is DSGVTQTPKHLITATGQRVTLRCSPRSGDLSVYWYQQSLDQGLQFLIQYYNGEERAKGNILERFSAQQFPDLHSELNLSSLELGDSALYFCASSVALNKGANVLTFGAGSRLTVL.

As to this clonotype: The junction shows a germline mismatch at one end, possibly a read error. This chain uses TRBV7-9 with TRBJ2-7; D not certain. Looked up from germline, CDR1 is SEHNR and CDR2 is FQNEAQ (reference sequence). The length of the CDR3 is 13 residues. The CDR3: CASSLGRAYVQYF. DNA of the CDR3: TGTGCCAGCAGCTTAGGCAGAGCCTACGTGCAGTACTTC.

This rearrangement joins TRBV7-6 to TRBJ1-1; D gene ambiguous. The germline CDR1 and CDR2 sequences are SGHVS and FNYEAQ. The CDR3 loop spans 14 amino acids. Deletions cut 3 bases from V and 1 base from J, with 9 bases between. CDR3: CASSFNTGNTEAFF. The CDR3 DNA reads as TGTGCCAGCAGCTTTAATACGGGGAACACTGAAGCTTTCTTT.

This clonotype was detected ten times or more. This chain links TRBV6-1 with TRBJ2-7; D possibly corresponds to TRBD2 (5 bases). Deletions cut 8 bases from V and 6 bases from J, with 17 bases between. The germline V gene has CDR1 MNHNS and CDR2 SASEGT. The CDR3 spans 13 residues. In nucleotides, the CDR3 is TGTGCCAGCGAAACGGGGAATATGGGCGAGCAGTACTTC. Its translation: CASETGNMGEQYF.

The V gene is TRBV9, the J gene TRBJ2-3; TRBD1 matches at 9 bases. The V gene's germline CDR1 is SGDLS and CDR2 YYNGEE. The CDR3 is 16 residues long. V lost 0 bases and J lost 4; bases outside the gene matches: 6. The CDR3 sequence is CASSVGTGESSDTQYF. The CDR3 DNA sequence: TGTGCCAGCAGCGTAGGGACAGGGGAAAGTTCAGATACGCAGTATTTT.

This clonotype showed up just a few times. The chain combines TRBV6-2 or TRBV6-3 with TRBJ2-7, with 8 bases lining up with TRBD2. There are 14 residues in the CDR3. In germline, CDR1 is MNHEY, CDR2 SVGEGT. The V and J ends lost 8 bases and 4 bases, in that order; junction bases with no gene match: 10. Written as DNA, the CDR3 is TGTGCCAGCGAGGAAGCGGGAGACTCGTACGAGCAGTACTTC. It codes for CASEEAGDSYEQYF.

This clonotype has just a few counts. This chain joins TRBV19 and TRBJ1-1; D is unclear. V was cut by 5 bases and J by 3 bases, with 7 bases left in between. CDR1 is LNHDA, CDR2 SQIVND, per germline (reference sequence). The CDR3 is 12 amino acids. CDR3 protein: CASSDTYTEAFF. The CDR3 DNA follows: TGTGCCAGTAGTGATACCTACACTGAAGCTTTCTTT.

This clonotype was seen repeatedly, ten times or more. The chain is built from TRBV6-6 and TRBJ1-5, with D hard to call. Trimming pared 6 bases from V and 6 bases from J, leaving 9 bases between. The length of the CDR3 is 12 residues. Germline V lookup: CDR1 MNHNY, CDR2 SVGAGI (reference sequence). CDR3 coding DNA: TGTGCCAGCAGGGAAGACCGTCAGCCCCAGCATTTT. It encodes CASREDRQPQHF.

This clonotype turned up a few times. Germline is not matched at one junction end, which may reflect a read error. The chain links TRBV24-1 to TRBJ2-1; D possibly corresponds to TRBD2 (5 bases). The CDR3 has 14 amino acids. Germline lookup yields CDR1 KGHDR and CDR2 SFDVKD. The CDR3 coding sequence is TGTGCCACCAGTGACCCAAACCAGGACTCGTTTTTAATCTTC. Translating it yields CATSDPNQDSFLIF.